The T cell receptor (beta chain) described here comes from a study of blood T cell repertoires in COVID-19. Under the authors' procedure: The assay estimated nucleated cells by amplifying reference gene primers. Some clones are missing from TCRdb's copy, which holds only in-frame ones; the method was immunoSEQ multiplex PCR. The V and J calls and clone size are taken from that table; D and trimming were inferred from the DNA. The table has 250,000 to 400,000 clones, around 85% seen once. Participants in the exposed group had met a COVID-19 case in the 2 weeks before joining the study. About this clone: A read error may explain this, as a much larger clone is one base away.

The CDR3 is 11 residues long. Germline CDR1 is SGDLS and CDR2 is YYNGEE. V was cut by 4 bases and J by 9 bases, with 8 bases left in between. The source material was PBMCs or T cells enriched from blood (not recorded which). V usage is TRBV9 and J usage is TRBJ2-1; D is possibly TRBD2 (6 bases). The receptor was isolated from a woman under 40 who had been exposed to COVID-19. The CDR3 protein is CASSPGGEQFF. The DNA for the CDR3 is TGTGCCAGCAGCCCCGGGGGTGAGCAGTTCTTC.